This T cell receptor beta chain is from a study of regulatory T cells in long-lasting Graves disease. Assembly of TCR beta libraries relied on iRepertoire HTBI primers together with Arm-PCR of CDR3 regions. TCRdb reanalysed the multiplex PCR reads using MiXCR and keeps one entry per CDR3 protein. Here the sample spans fewer than 550,000 distinct CDR3 sequences, under 25% being singletons. This clonotype was picked up many times. The germline V gene has CDR1 SQVTM and CDR2 ANQGSEA. The CDR3 contains 14 residues. Trimming removed 4 bases at V and 4 bases at J, with 17 bases between. Noted time point: persistent/refractory GD, antithyroid drugs over 5 years with positive TRAb. RNA extracted from PBMCs served as the sequencing template. From each patient, around 9 milliliters of peripheral blood was drawn and collected into an EDTA anticoagulant tube.

The input for sequencing was peripheral blood mononuclear cells (PBMCs), taken when the disease was refractory, from a patient treated with antithyroid drugs. The V call is TRBV29-1, the J call TRBJ2-7; TRBD1 might be the D (6 bases). The sequence was collected from a female donor with Graves disease. The CDR3 reads CSVVGHGDSYEQYF. The CDR3 coding sequence is TGCAGCGTTGTGGGACATGGTGACTCTTACGAGCAGTACTTC.